This passage covers 32 T cell receptor beta chains from one sample sequenced in a study of cytomegalovirus exposure and HLA in healthy donors. Researchers ran the PCR with 60 Vbeta and 13 Jbeta primers. Clones were read by immunoSEQ multiplex PCR, and TCRdb kept only the in-frame ones, dropping some. The sample yields 60,000 or so clones, 70% to 80% seen once. The sequenced sample consisted of PBMCs. These receptors were obtained from a woman aged 35 to 49 in good health and CMV-seropositive.

The chain employs TRBV19 and TRBJ2-5, with a weak D call TRBD2 (6 bases). V gave up 3 bases and J gave up 3 bases, with 11 bases separating them. CDR3 length equals 14 residues. Germline V gives CDR1 LNHDA, CDR2 SQIVND (reference sequence). CDR3 region: CASSISTSKETQYF. The DNA of the CDR3 is TGTGCCAGTAGTATTTCGACTAGTAAAGAGACCCAGTACTTC. Using reference TRBV19 and TRBJ2-5 for the parts outside the CDR3, the full variable domain is DGGITQSPKYLFRKEGQNVTLSCEQNLNHDAMYWYRQDPGQGLRLIYYSQIVNDFQKGDIAEGYSVSREKKESFPLTVTSAQKNPTAFYLCASSISTSKETQYFGPGTRLLVL.

This chain links TRBV6-1 with TRBJ2-2; weak D call: TRBD2 (6 bases). Per the germline V gene, CDR1 is MNHNS and CDR2 is SASEGT. V dropped 8 bases and J dropped 0 bases, with 13 bases sitting between them. CDR3 size: 15 residues. The chain's CDR3 is CASVKAGANTGELFF. The CDR3 DNA follows: TGTGCCAGCGTGAAAGCGGGTGCGAACACCGGGGAGCTGTTTTTT.

This sequence joins TRBV2 and TRBJ1-1, with TRBD1 as a possible D gene (5 bases). The germline V gene encodes CDR1 SNHLY and CDR2 FYNNEI. Trimming removed 6 bases at V and 3 bases at J, with 11 bases between. This CDR3 has 13 residues. CDR3 bases: TGTGCCAGCAGACTACCGGGGGACACTGAAGCTTTCTTT. Translated, it gives CASRLPGDTEAFF.

This chain links TRBV6-5 with TRBJ2-7; weak D call: TRBD1 (6 bases). Germline V lookup: CDR1 MNHEY, CDR2 SVGAGI. Trimming pared 2 bases from V and 9 bases from J, leaving 17 bases between. The CDR3 has 14 residues. The CDR3 bases are TGTGCCAGCAGTTACCGGGACACCTACTGGAGGCAGTACTTC. Its protein product is CASSYRDTYWRQYF.

The rearrangement links TRBV6-6 to TRBJ2-2, with a tentative D call TRBD1 (6 bases). Looked up from germline, CDR1 is MNHNY and CDR2 is SVGAGI (reference sequence). Trimming stripped 9 bases from V and 0 bases from J, with 11 bases between. This CDR3 contains 14 residues. CDR3 bases: TGTGCCAGTACTTGGGGGCCGAACACCGGGGAGCTGTTTTTT. Translating it yields CASTWGPNTGELFF.

This chain links TRBV19 with TRBJ1-1; D is undetermined. This CDR3 is 11 amino acids long. Germline-derived CDR1 and CDR2 are LNHDA and SQIVND (reference sequence). V shed 4 bases and J shed 3 bases, with 3 bases lying between them. The CDR3 nucleotides are TGTGCCAGTAGTACGTACACTGAAGCTTTCTTT. Protein product: CASSTYTEAFF.

The chain combines TRBV6-1 with TRBJ2-5; D may be TRBD2 (6 bases). Gene TRBJ2-7 matches the end of the DNA better, so the J call may be wrong. CDR3 size: 15 residues. CDR1 is MNHNS and CDR2 is SASEGT in the germline V gene. The CDR3 region has the DNA TGTGCCAGCAGAATACAACGGGGGAGAGCGTACGAGCAGTACTTC. This translates into CASRIQRGRAYEQYF.

The chain links TRBV7-9 to TRBJ1-1, with D perhaps matching TRBD1 (5 bases). CDR1 SEHNR and CDR2 FQNEAQ come from the germline V gene (reference sequence). V shed 1 base and J shed 0 bases, with 9 bases lying between them. This CDR3 spans 15 amino acids. The CDR3 DNA follows: TGTGCCAGCAGCTTAGGGGGCCTGATGAACACTGAAGCTTTCTTT. Translated: CASSLGGLMNTEAFF.

The chain links TRBV5-1 to TRBJ1-5; D remains ambiguous. The V end lost 0 bases, the J end lost 4 bases, and 8 bases lay between the germline ends. Germline CDR1 reads SGHRS; CDR2 reads YFSETQ. The length of the CDR3 is 14 residues. The CDR3 bases are TGCGCCAGCAGCTTGGACAGCCTTAATCAGCCCCAGCATTTT. Its translation: CASSLDSLNQPQHF.

CDR3 coding DNA: TGTGCCGGCAACTCACGGGGCGGGGGGGGCGGGGATACGCAGTATTTT. It specifies CAGNSRGGGGGDTQYF. V usage is TRBV7-9 and J usage is TRBJ2-3, with 9 bases lining up with TRBD2. The CDR3 runs 16 residues. V dropped 11 bases and J dropped 6; count of bases not matched to a gene: 18. In germline, CDR1 is SEHNR, CDR2 FQNEAQ (reference sequence). Combining the CDR3 with reference TRBV7-9 and TRBJ2-3 gives the whole variable domain DTGVSQNPRHKITKRGQNVTFRCDPISEHNRLYWYRQTLGQGPEFLTYFQNEAQLEKSRLLSDRFSAERPKGSFSTLEIQRTEQGDSAMYLCAGNSRGGGGGDTQYFGPGTRLTVL.

The rearrangement links TRBV5-1 to TRBJ1-2; no definite D call. V lost 0 bases, J lost 4 bases, and 4 bases lay in between. CDR1 is SGHRS and CDR2 is YFSETQ in the germline V gene. The CDR3 length is 12 residues. DNA for the CDR3: TGCGCCAGCAGCTTGGACAGCTATGGCTACACCTTC. Amino acids: CASSLDSYGYTF.

V and J are TRBV2 and TRBJ1-6; D is possibly TRBD1 (6 bases). This CDR3 contains 15 residues. Germline values: CDR1 SNHLY, CDR2 FYNNEI. Trimming stripped 2 bases from V and 4 bases from J, with 9 bases between. CDR3 loop: CASSEPQGYNSPLHF. The CDR3 nucleotides are TGTGCCAGCAGTGAACCCCAGGGGTATAATTCACCCCTCCACTTT.

This clone was picked up a small number of times. The chain links TRBV5-1 to TRBJ2-6; TRBD1 matches at 10 bases. The germline CDR1 and CDR2 sequences are SGHRS and YFSETQ. Germline trimming cut 0 bases from V and 3 bases from J; bases unmatched to any gene: 3. The CDR3 is 17 amino acids. The CDR3: CASSLATGGGGANVLTF. The CDR3 nucleotides read TGCGCCAGCAGCTTGGCGACAGGGGGCGGTGGGGCCAACGTCCTGACTTTC.

This clone was detected only a few times. The chain combines TRBV5-6 with TRBJ2-3; 11 bases are a match to TRBD2. Germline CDR1 reads SGHDT; CDR2 reads YYEEEE. The ends lost 2 bases at V and 5 bases at J; junction bases unmatched: 7. The CDR3 covers 16 residues. CDR3 amino acids: CASSFAVAGGRDTQYF. In nucleotides, the CDR3 is TGTGCCAGCAGCTTCGCGGTAGCGGGGGGGCGAGATACGCAGTATTTT.

The chain carries TRBV2 and TRBJ2-7; TRBD1 is a possible D gene (6 bases). The germline V and J ends were trimmed by 5 bases and 4 bases, with 18 bases remaining between them. Per germline, CDR1 SNHLY and CDR2 FYNNEI. The CDR3 is 15 amino acids. The chain's CDR3 is CASSSEQGSLYEQYF. CDR3 sequence (DNA): TGTGCCAGCAGTTCAGAACAGGGATCCCTTTACGAGCAGTACTTC.

The chain links TRBV5-1 to TRBJ2-2, with D tentatively TRBD1 (5 bases). V lost 0 bases and J 7 bases, leaving 16 bases between the germline ends. The CDR3 extends over 16 amino acids. Germline V CDR1 and CDR2: SGHRS, YFSETQ. The CDR3 spells CASSLVSGNIGGELFF. The CDR3 nucleotides are TGCGCCAGCAGCTTGGTTTCAGGGAACATAGGCGGGGAGCTGTTTTTT. Combining the CDR3 with reference TRBV5-1 and TRBJ2-2 gives the whole variable domain KAGVTQTPRYLIKTRGQQVTLSCSPISGHRSVSWYQQTPGQGLQFLFEYFSETQRNKGNFPGRFSGRQFSNSRSEMNVSTLELGDSALYLCASSLVSGNIGGELFFGEGSRLTVL.

V and J are TRBV5-6 and TRBJ1-5; 8 bases align to TRBD1. After removal of 4 bases from V and 4 bases from J, the junction contained 10 bases not matched to a gene. The CDR3 loop spans 16 amino acids. CDR1 is SGHDT and CDR2 is YYEEEE in the germline V gene. The CDR3 sequence: CASSTGQGHYNQPQHF. The CDR3 coding sequence is TGTGCCAGCAGCACAGGACAGGGTCATTATAATCAGCCCCAGCATTTT.

The chain has TRBV4-3 and TRBJ2-5; TRBD2 aligns across 8 bases. J lost 4 bases, V lost 3 bases, and 10 bases had no gene match. The CDR3 has 16 amino acids. Germline lookup yields CDR1 LGHNA and CDR2 YSLEER. The chain's CDR3 is CASSHAWTSFAETQYF. CDR3 in DNA: TGCGCCAGCAGCCACGCCTGGACTAGCTTCGCAGAGACCCAGTACTTC.

This rearrangement joins TRBV5-1 to TRBJ2-1; tentative D call: TRBD2 (5 bases). CDR1 is SGHRS and CDR2 is YFSETQ in the germline V gene. Trimming removed 7 bases from V and 8 bases from J, with 19 bases in between. The CDR3 contains 14 residues. In nucleotides, the CDR3 is TGCGCCAGCGGAGCGGTCCAAGGGTGGGATGAGCAGTTCTTC. Translated, it gives CASGAVQGWDEQFF. Full variable domain (rest looked up from reference TRBV5-1 and TRBJ2-1): KAGVTQTPRYLIKTRGQQVTLSCSPISGHRSVSWYQQTPGQGLQFLFEYFSETQRNKGNFPGRFSGRQFSNSRSEMNVSTLELGDSALYLCASGAVQGWDEQFFGPGTRLTVL.

The chain combines TRBV6-5 with TRBJ1-1; perhaps TRBD1 as D (6 bases). Germline V lookup: CDR1 MNHEY, CDR2 SVGAGI. This CDR3 is 12 amino acids long. Trimming left V 0 bases short and J 11 bases short, with 10 bases between. The CDR3 nucleotides read TGTGCCAGCAGTTACTCGCAGGGGCAGGCTTTCTTT. This gives the protein CASSYSQGQAFF.

This chain joins TRBV12-5 and TRBJ2-5; no clear D. The J call may not be correct, given that the DNA end is closer to TRBJ2-7. The V gene's germline CDR1 is LGHNT and CDR2 FRNRAP. The CDR3 has 15 residues. The CDR3 region is CASGFDAADSYEQYF. CDR3 DNA sequence: TGTGCTAGTGGTTTTGACGCGGCAGACTCCTACGAGCAGTACTTC.

This clone showed up just once. CDR3 residues: CASSSPSQNYGYTF. Here the CDR3 DNA reads TGTGCCAGCAGTTCCCCATCCCAAAACTATGGCTACACCTTC. V gene TRBV25-1 combines with J gene TRBJ1-2; D remains ambiguous. The CDR3 consists of 14 residues. CDR1 is MGHDK and CDR2 is SYGVNS in the germline V gene. V lost 5 bases to trimming and J lost 2 bases, with 12 bases between them.

V usage is TRBV7-2 and J usage is TRBJ1-4, with TRBD1 identical over 9 bases. There are 16 residues in the CDR3. Germline lookup yields CDR1 SGHTA and CDR2 FQGNSA. The V gene end was trimmed by 6 bases and the J gene end by 4 bases; junction bases not matched to a gene: 9. The CDR3 DNA is TGTGCCAGCAGTCGGACAGGGGCCGCCGTTAATGAAAAACTGTTTTTT. Translation gives CASSRTGAAVNEKLFF.

The chain is built from TRBV4-2 and TRBJ2-3, with D maybe TRBD2 (5 bases). CDR1 is LGHNA, CDR2 YNFKEQ, per germline. The CDR3 runs to 14 residues. The ends were cut back, 3 bases at V and 2 bases at J, with 9 bases in the middle. The DNA of the CDR3 is TGTGCCAGCAGCCAGGGAGCTTCCACAGATACGCAGTATTTT. Translated, it gives CASSQGASTDTQYF.

CDR3 amino acids: CASSLLTGDSYEQYF. Here the CDR3 DNA reads TGTGCCAGCAGCTTATTGACAGGGGACTCCTACGAGCAGTACTTC. The V call is TRBV7-2, the J call TRBJ2-7, with TRBD1 identical over 8 bases. The trim removed 2 bases at V and 0 bases at J, leaving 3 bases unmatched. From germline, CDR1 is SGHTA and CDR2 FQGNSA. The CDR3 spans 15 residues.

This chain links TRBV5-1 with TRBJ2-3, with TRBD1 matching over 9 bases. The J segment lost 3 bases and the V segment lost 0 bases, leaving 2 bases of the junction unmatched. This CDR3 contains 15 residues. Germline CDR1 is SGHRS and CDR2 is YFSETQ. This chain's CDR3 is CASSLGDRGTDTQYF. The CDR3 DNA is TGCGCCAGCAGCTTGGGAGACAGGGGGACAGATACGCAGTATTTT.

The sample holds a few counts of this clone. V and J are TRBV5-1 and TRBJ2-1, with 8 bases matching TRBD2. Germline V gives CDR1 SGHRS, CDR2 YFSETQ. V lost 2 bases, J lost 6 bases, and 4 bases stayed unmatched. The CDR3 has 14 amino acids. The CDR3 nucleotides are TGCGCCAGCAGCTTTGAGCGGGGGCTCAATGAGCAGTTCTTC. Translation: CASSFERGLNEQFF.

In DNA, the CDR3 is TGCAGCGTGGGACAGGGGGCACTGGGGTCCGAAGCTTTCTTT. Translation: CSVGQGALGSEAFF. The chain has TRBV29-1 and TRBJ1-1, with TRBD1 matching 12 bases. The V gene's germline CDR1 is SQVTM and CDR2 ANQGSEA. This CDR3 region has 14 residues. The V and J ends lost 6 bases and 8 bases, in that order; junction bases with no gene match: 10.

This chain joins TRBV7-2 and TRBJ1-1, with 8 nucleotides matching TRBD1. CDR1 and CDR2 (germline): SGHTA, FQGNSA. This CDR3 comprises 16 residues. The V gene end was trimmed by 5 bases and the J gene end by 4 bases; junction bases not matched to a gene: 12. DNA of the CDR3: TGTGCCAGCAGCCCAGCCGACAGGGGATGGGGCACTGAAGCTTTCTTT. Translating gives CASSPADRGWGTEAFF.

This chain uses TRBV5-8 with TRBJ1-1; TRBD1 aligns across 11 bases. Germline trimming cut 5 bases from V and 5 bases from J; bases unmatched to any gene: 5. Germline V lookup: CDR1 SGHTS, CDR2 YDEGEE. The CDR3 length is 14 residues. The CDR3: CASRGQGARTEAFF. DNA of the CDR3: TGTGCCAGCAGAGGACAGGGGGCGCGAACTGAAGCTTTCTTT. The whole variable domain, filled in from reference TRBV5-8 and TRBJ1-1, reads EAGVTQSPTHLIKTRGQQATLRCSPISGHTSVYWYQQALGLGLQFLLWYDEGEERNRGNFPPRFSGRQFPNYSSELNVNALELEDSALYLCASRGQGARTEAFFGQGTRLTVV.

J is TRBJ1-5 and V is TRBV5-5, with D uncertain. V lost 6 bases and J 11 bases, leaving 18 bases between the germline ends. The germline V gene encodes CDR1 SGHKS and CDR2 YYEKEE (reference sequence). The CDR3 contains 13 residues. CDR3 loop: CASTLLPGGTQHF. CDR3 DNA: TGTGCCAGCACTTTATTACCCGGCGGGACCCAGCATTTT.

The gene calls are TRBV5-4 and TRBJ1-2; TRBD1 agrees at 10 bases. J gave up 8 bases and V 4 bases, and 11 bases lay outside the gene matches. CDR1 and CDR2 from the germline V gene are SGHNT and YYREEE (reference sequence). This CDR3 region has 15 residues. As DNA, the CDR3 is TGTGCCAGCAGCCTGCCCGGGGGACAGGGGAGCGGCTACACCTTC. It yields the protein CASSLPGGQGSGYTF.